Described below is a single T cell receptor (beta chain) sequence and its context. The data derive from a study of shared clonotypes between healthy human individuals. Germline CDR1 and CDR2: SNHLY and FYNNEI. This CDR3 is 15 amino acids long. V was pared by 8 bases and J by 2 bases, with 8 bases of the junction left unmatched. Only in-frame clones appear in the TCRdb table, and some are missing; sequencing was by immunoSEQ multiplex PCR. The data show around 510,000 clones, 95% to 96% seen once. This receptor was obtained from a woman in her twenties or thirties in good health. V and J are TRBV2 and TRBJ2-1; 8 nucleotides align to TRBD2. Sequencing input: naive CD4+ T cells sorted from blood. The subset: CD45RA+ positively selected. Written as DNA, the CDR3 is TGTGCCAGCGATTGGACTAGCAGAACCTACAATGAGCAGTTCTTC. It is translated as CASDWTSRTYNEQFF.